This TCR beta chain derives from a study of long-term antiretroviral therapy in people with HIV. Germline V lookup: CDR1 MNHEY, CDR2 SVGAGI. The CDR3 loop spans 15 amino acids. The V end lost 5 bases, the J end lost 5 bases, and 19 bases lay between the germline ends. Survey-level resolution applied to immunoSEQ assay v3.0. Sequencing was performed with immunoSEQ multiplex PCR; in TCRdb, only in-frame clones are kept and a portion is missing. The sample holds some 24,000 clones, about 80% seen once. The sample here was unsorted PBMCs, taken 4.4 years after starting antiretroviral therapy. The origin of this receptor is a young man with HIV. The chain has TRBV6-5 and TRBJ2-7; TRBD1 might be the D (5 bases). This CDR3 is CASSPYLGDVNEQYF. The CDR3 bases are TGTGCCAGCAGTCCGTATTTAGGGGATGTAAACGAGCAGTACTTC.